Below are 20 T cell receptor beta chains sequenced from a single sample in a study of molecular identifiers for immune sequencing clone quantification. One entry per CDR3 protein results from TCRdb running MiXCR on the PCR reads. The sample holds under 800,000 distinct CDR3 sequences, 25% seen once. Sequences were obtained from naive CD8+ T cells from blood, with Jurkat cell RNA spiked in. Subset: FACS-sorted CD8+CD4-CCR7+CD45RA+ naive T cells. These receptor sequences come from a human donor in good health. Some libraries in this study had Jurkat cell RNA spiked in.

This clonotype came up many times. V and J are TRBV28 and TRBJ2-7; D is perhaps TRBD1 or TRBD2 (5 bases each). V lost 1 base, J lost 3 bases, and 16 bases lay in between. In germline, CDR1 is MDHEN, CDR2 SYDVKM. The CDR3 has 16 residues. DNA for the CDR3: TGTGCCAGCAGTTTATTCGAGGGGCAGATTGACTACGAGCAGTACTTC. As protein: CASSLFEGQIDYEQYF.

This clonotype was detected only a few times. The CDR3 reads CASGSGGQPQHF. CDR3 nucleotides: TGTGCCAGTGGATCGGGGGGCCAGCCCCAGCATTTT. The V and J genes are TRBV19 and TRBJ1-5, with a possible D match to TRBD1 (6 bases). CDR1 is LNHDA and CDR2 is SQIVND in the germline V gene (reference sequence). Deletions cut 8 bases from V and 7 bases from J, with 12 bases between. The CDR3 consists of 12 residues.

This clonotype was counted at least ten times. The chain uses TRBV6-1 and TRBJ1-1; D ambiguous. Germline values: CDR1 MNHNS, CDR2 SASEGT. CDR3 length: 13 amino acids. The V gene lost 8 bases and the J gene lost 2 bases, with 12 bases spanning the gap. CDR3 sequence reads: CASRRGVNTEAFF. CDR3 nucleotide sequence: TGTGCCAGCCGTCGCGGAGTTAACACTGAAGCTTTCTTT.

This clonotype was seen only a few times. The chain carries TRBV4-3 and TRBJ2-3, with TRBD2 as a possible D gene (6 bases). The CDR3 length is 15 residues. Germline CDR1 LGHNA, CDR2 YSLEER. V shed 0 bases and J shed 1 base, with 8 bases lying between them. CDR3 sequence: CASSQEWGGTDTQYF. CDR3 bases: TGCGCCAGCAGCCAAGAATGGGGGGGCACAGATACGCAGTATTTT.

CDR3 residues: CASSDPGQIYEQYF. The CDR3 nucleotides read TGTGCCAGCAGTGATCCGGGACAGATCTACGAGCAGTACTTC. The gene calls are TRBV2 and TRBJ2-7; 7 bases map to TRBD1. This CDR3 comprises 14 residues. The trim removed 3 bases at V and 3 bases at J, leaving 5 bases unmatched. Germline V gene sequence: CDR1 SNHLY, CDR2 FYNNEI.

This clonotype occurred once. A read error may account for a junction end that differs from germline. The CDR3: CSVEDVTGGPLETQYF. The CDR3, as DNA: TGCAGCGTTGAAGATGTGACGGGAGGGCCTCTGGAGACGCAGTACTTC. The chain links TRBV29-1 to TRBJ2-5, with TRBD2 matching over 8 bases. Per germline, CDR1 SQVTM and CDR2 ANQGSEA. The length of the CDR3 is 16 residues.

This clonotype was found a few times. The rearrangement links TRBV5-3 to TRBJ2-5, with D perhaps matching TRBD1 or TRBD2 (5 bases each). TRBV5-3 is an open reading frame whose function is uncertain. The ends were cut back, 8 bases at V and 1 base at J, with 18 bases in the middle. There are 15 residues in the CDR3. CDR3 protein: CASTPSTGTQETQYF. In nucleotides, the CDR3 is TGTGCCAGCACACCCTCAACCGGGACCCAAGAGACCCAGTACTTC.

The chain recombines TRBV20-1 with TRBJ2-1, with 7 bases matching TRBD2. V dropped 0 bases and J dropped 4; count of bases not matched to a gene: 9. Germline CDR1 and CDR2: DFQATT and SNEGSKA (reference sequence). This CDR3 is built from 16 residues. The CDR3 spells CSARDTAGLDYNEQFF. Written as DNA, the CDR3 is TGCAGTGCTAGAGATACAGCGGGGTTAGATTACAATGAGCAGTTCTTC.

This clonotype has more than one count but fewer than ten. The genes are TRBV6-5 and TRBJ2-7; TRBD2 matches at 13 bases. This CDR3 spans 13 amino acids. Germline lookup yields CDR1 MNHEY and CDR2 SVGAGI. J was trimmed by 2 bases and V by 8 bases; bases with no gene match: 0. The CDR3 DNA sequence: TGTGCCAGCGGGACTAGCGGGACCTACGAGCAGTACTTC. Its protein is CASGTSGTYEQYF.

This clonotype was picked up a small number of times. The V and J genes are TRBV24-1 and TRBJ1-5; D ambiguous. CDR3 length: 14 residues. V gave up 5 bases and J gave up 2 bases, with 9 bases separating them. The germline gives CDR1 KGHDR, CDR2 SFDVKD. CDR3 DNA sequence: TGTGCCACCAGTGCGTTTGGGGGCAATCAGCCCCAGCATTTT. Protein: CATSAFGGNQPQHF.

This clonotype was seen just once. A read error may explain this, as a much larger clone is one base away. The gene calls are TRBV13 and TRBJ2-5; 7 nucleotides align to TRBD1. From germline, CDR1 is PRHDT and CDR2 FYEKMQ (reference sequence). This CDR3 is 14 amino acids long. CDR3 loop: CASRHWDRQETQSF. DNA for the CDR3: TGTGCCAGCAGGCACTGGGACAGACAAGAGACCCAGTCCTTC.

This clonotype has only a few counts. The chain links TRBV12-3 or TRBV12-4 to TRBJ2-2, with D maybe TRBD2 (5 bases). V was clipped by 8 bases and J by 6 bases, with 19 bases between them. This CDR3 is built from 15 residues. For the CDR3, the DNA is TGTGCCAGCCGCAGTTGGACTCCCAATTCCGGGGAGCTGTTTTTT. Amino acid sequence: CASRSWTPNSGELFF.

This clonotype was found many times. The chain carries TRBV7-9 and TRBJ1-5, with D possibly matching TRBD1 (5 bases). The V and J ends lost 6 bases and 1 base respectively, with 13 bases between them. The germline V gene encodes CDR1 SEHNR and CDR2 FQNEAQ (reference sequence). The CDR3 consists of 15 residues. CDR3: CASSQTAGSNQPQHF. In DNA form, the CDR3 reads TGTGCCAGCAGTCAGACAGCCGGGAGCAATCAGCCCCAGCATTTT.

The chain couples TRBV28 to TRBJ2-1; possibly TRBD2 for D (7 bases). V shed 3 bases and J shed 9 bases, with 15 bases lying between them. CDR1 and CDR2 (germline): MDHEN, SYDVKM. This CDR3 region has 14 residues. The CDR3 sequence: CASSLGQGGGEQFF. The CDR3 DNA sequence: TGTGCCAGCAGTTTGGGGCAGGGAGGGGGTGAGCAGTTCTTC.

This clonotype was picked up a small number of times. The genes are TRBV6-5 and TRBJ1-4, with 7 nucleotides matching TRBD1. The length of the CDR3 is 16 residues. Germline V gene data show CDR1 as MNHEY and CDR2 as SVGAGI. Trimming cost V 6 bases and J 4 bases; bases outside gene matches: 11. DNA for the CDR3: TGTGCCAGCAGGCGAAAAACCGGGACAGTTAATGAAAAACTGTTTTTT. As protein: CASRRKTGTVNEKLFF.

This clonotype was detected ten times or more. The chain couples TRBV29-1 to TRBJ2-1, with TRBD2 matching 7 bases. Trimming removed 0 bases from V and 7 bases from J; junction bases left unmatched: 3. Looked up from germline, CDR1 is SQVTM and CDR2 is ANQGSEA. The CDR3 spans 13 residues. CDR3 protein: CSVEEVAGNEQFF. CDR3 in DNA: TGCAGCGTTGAAGAAGTAGCGGGTAATGAGCAGTTCTTC.

The DNA for the CDR3 is TGCAGCGTTTCGGAGGGGGAGTATGCGCAGTTCTTC. Encoded protein: CSVSEGEYAQFF. V usage is TRBV29-1 and J usage is TRBJ2-1; either TRBD1 or TRBD2 may fit D (6 bases each). Germline CDR1 SQVTM, CDR2 ANQGSEA. Trimming took 5 bases from V and 12 from J, leaving 17 bases between them. This CDR3 contains 12 residues.

On this clonotype: One base away lies a much larger clone, so this may be a sequencing read error. The rearrangement joins TRBV2 to TRBJ2-1, with D possibly being TRBD1 or TRBD2 (5 bases each). Germline V CDR1 and CDR2: SNHLY, FYNNEI. This CDR3 comprises 16 residues. V was cut by 1 base and J by 9 bases, with 19 bases left in between. The CDR3 reads CASSEVGPGKGSEQFF. DNA for the CDR3: TGTGCCAGCAGTGAAGTTGGTCCCGGGAAGGGGTCTGAGCAGTTCTTC.

This clonotype was seen ten or more times. The chain has TRBV28 and TRBJ2-5; 7 positions match TRBD1. V lost 6 bases, J lost 3 bases, and 7 bases stayed unmatched. Per the germline V gene, CDR1 is MDHEN and CDR2 is SYDVKM. This CDR3 contains 14 residues. CDR3 protein: CASSPHGTEETQYF. The CDR3, as DNA: TGTGCCAGCAGCCCACACGGGACAGAAGAGACCCAGTACTTC.

This clonotype occurred a few times. The CDR3 loop is CASSRQNTEAFF. The CDR3 coding sequence is TGTGCCAGTAGTAGACAGAACACTGAAGCTTTCTTT. The rearrangement uses TRBV19 and TRBJ1-1; D is ambiguous. Germline V gene sequence: CDR1 LNHDA, CDR2 SQIVND (reference sequence). V lost 4 bases and J 1 base, leaving 4 bases between the germline ends. The CDR3 consists of 12 residues.